This is a list of T cell receptor beta chains from one sample in a study of regulatory T cells in long-lasting Graves disease. TCRdb fed the multiplex PCR reads into MiXCR, producing one record per CDR3 protein. The data show 450,000 to 600,000 distinct CDR3 sequences, 15% to 20% seen once. The sample was also linked to a second study, of T cells in Graves' hyperthyroidism and ophthalmopathy.

The sequenced sample was peripheral blood mononuclear cells (PBMCs), obtained at new diagnosis, from a patient treated with antithyroid drugs. The receptors come from a middle-aged man with Graves disease. Each CDR3 is given with its conserved first and last residue. The D gene is left open where the match is weak. Only part of the rows carry a size: once, few, many, or a class if the clone is expanded.

CDR3 DNA | CDR3 protein | CDR3 length | J gene | clone size | V gene | D gene
TGTGCCTGGAGCGGGACTAGCGTAGAGACCCAGTACTTC | CAWSGTSVETQYF | 13 | TRBJ2-5 | many | TRBV30 | TRBD2
TGTGCCAGCAGCTTAGGAAAGACAGGGTTCTCTGGGGCCAACGTCCTGACTTTC | CASSLGKTGFSGANVLTF | 18 | TRBJ2-6 | many | TRBV7-8 | TRBD1
TGTGCCAGCAGCCAAGATCCTAGCGGGAGCACAGATACGCAGTATTTT | CASSQDPSGSTDTQYF | 16 | TRBJ2-3 | . | TRBV3-1 | TRBD2
TGTGCCAGCAGCCGGCGGGACCTCGGGGATTCACCCCTCCACTTT | CASSRRDLGDSPLHF | 15 | TRBJ1-6 | . | TRBV3-1 | .
TGTGCCAGCAGTTTACAGACAGGGACTGAAGAGACCCAGTACTTC | CASSLQTGTEETQYF | 15 | TRBJ2-5 | many | TRBV28 | .
TGTGCCAGCAGCTTAGTCGCTAGCGGGATGGGGGAGACCCAGTACTTC | CASSLVASGMGETQYF | 16 | TRBJ2-5 | many | TRBV7-2 | TRBD2
TGCGCCAGCAGCTCATGGGACAGGGGGACCTACGAGCAGTACTTC | CASSSWDRGTYEQYF | 15 | TRBJ2-7 | many | TRBV5-1 | TRBD1
TGCGCCAGCAGCTTGGCCGTAATAGCGGGAGGGCCCGCCTACAATGAGCAGTTCTTC | CASSLAVIAGGPAYNEQFF | 19 | TRBJ2-1 | . | TRBV5-1 | TRBD2
TGTGCCAGTAGTATAATCGGGGTGGCCTCTGGGGCCAACGTCCTGACTTTC | CASSIIGVASGANVLTF | 17 | TRBJ2-6 | few | TRBV19 | .
TGTGCCAGCTCACCACAGGGTTTCAATGAGCAGTTCTTC | CASSPQGFNEQFF | 13 | TRBJ2-1 | many | TRBV18 | .
TGTGCCAGCAGCTTGGGGACTGGGGGCCAACCCTACCAAGAGACCCAGTACTTC | CASSLGTGGQPYQETQYF | 18 | TRBJ2-5 | few | TRBV11-2 | .
TGTGCCAGCAGCGCGGGACAGCAAAAAAACTATGGCTACACCTTC | CASSAGQQKNYGYTF | 15 | TRBJ1-2 | many | TRBV9 | TRBD1
TGTGCCAGCAGTTTTGGGGGGATTAGCACAGATACGCAGTATTTT | CASSFGGISTDTQYF | 15 | TRBJ2-3 | many | TRBV28 | .
TGTGCCAGCAGTTTTCGCCTTTTACAGGGGTCTGGAAACACCATATATTTT | CASSFRLLQGSGNTIYF | 17 | TRBJ1-3 | few | TRBV28 | TRBD1
TGCAGTGCTAATAAATACAGGGGGGCTACCTACGAGCAGTACTTC | CSANKYRGATYEQYF | 15 | TRBJ2-7 | many | TRBV20-1 | TRBD1
TGTGCCAGCAGCTTAGGCGGAGCCAACAATCAGCCCCAGCATTTT | CASSLGGANNQPQHF | 15 | TRBJ1-5 | . | TRBV7-2 | .
TGTGCCAGCAGCCACGACAGTCTGAACACTGAAGCTTTCTTT | CASSHDSLNTEAFF | 14 | TRBJ1-1 | many | TRBV11-3 | .
TGTGCCAGCAGTATAATTCGGACTAGCGGGAGGGTAGATACGCAGTATTTT | CASSIIRTSGRVDTQYF | 17 | TRBJ2-3 | few | TRBV27 | TRBD2
TGCGCCAGCAGCCAAGATTCCGGGACAGGGTTTTTTTCACCCCTCCACTTT | CASSQDSGTGFFSPLHF | 17 | TRBJ1-6 | few | TRBV4-1 | TRBD1
TGTGCCAGCAGCCAACAGGGAAGGGGCACAGATACGCAGTATTTT | CASSQQGRGTDTQYF | 15 | TRBJ2-3 | . | TRBV5-4 | .
TGTGCCAGCAGGGCGGGGGTCTACGAGCAGTACTTC | CASRAGVYEQYF | 12 | TRBJ2-7 | many | TRBV2 | TRBD2
TGCAGCGTTCGATACGCTCACTACGAGCAGTACTTC | CSVRYAHYEQYF | 12 | TRBJ2-7 | many | TRBV29-1 | .
TGTGCCAGCTCACCAGGACAGGGGAACACCGGGGAGCTGTTTTTT | CASSPGQGNTGELFF | 15 | TRBJ2-2 | many | TRBV18 | TRBD1
TGTGCCAGCAGCAAAGGAGGGGCAGCTGAAGGCTACACCTTC | CASSKGGAAEGYTF | 14 | TRBJ1-2 | many | TRBV11-3 | .
TGTGCCAGCAGCCGCGGAGGGACAGGGTATTTTTCACCCCTCCACTTT | CASSRGGTGYFSPLHF | 16 | TRBJ1-6 | . | TRBV7-2 | TRBD1
TGTGCCAGCAGCCAAAGTGCGCTGAAAGCTAGCACAGATACGCAGTATTTT | CASSQSALKASTDTQYF | 17 | TRBJ2-3 | . | TRBV14 | .
TGTGCCAGCAGTAGTGGGACAGCTTGGGCCGGGGAGCTGTTTTTT | CASSSGTAWAGELFF | 15 | TRBJ2-2 | many | TRBV12-3/TRBV12-4 | TRBD1
TGCGCCAGCAGCCCCCAGGGAGAGAATACGCAGTATTTT | CASSPQGENTQYF | 13 | TRBJ2-3 | . | TRBV5-1 | .
TGTGCCAGCAGCATAGGACAGACTTCGTGGAACACTGAAGCTTTCTTT | CASSIGQTSWNTEAFF | 16 | TRBJ1-1 | few | TRBV7-8 | .
TGCGCCAGCAGCTTGACCAACAGGGTGAGGTCTGGAAACACCATATATTTT | CASSLTNRVRSGNTIYF | 17 | TRBJ1-3 | . | TRBV5-1 | .
TGTGCCAGCAGCTCCACGGCCCGGGACAGGGGTTACGAGCAGTACTTC | CASSSTARDRGYEQYF | 16 | TRBJ2-7 | many | TRBV7-9 | TRBD1
TGTGCCAGCATTGGAAGGAGCTCCTACGAGCAGTACTTC | CASIGRSSYEQYF | 13 | TRBJ2-7 | many | TRBV11-2 | .
TGTGCCAGCAGTCGTAGCGGGAGGGCCGCCTCTGAGCAGTTCTTC | CASSRSGRAASEQFF | 15 | TRBJ2-1 | many | TRBV7-9 | TRBD2
TGTGCCGGCAGCGTAGCTACAGGGGTAAAAGGGGAGACCCAGTACTTC | CAGSVATGVKGETQYF | 16 | TRBJ2-5 | . | TRBV9 | TRBD1
TGTGCCAGCTCACCACAAGAGAACTATGGCTACACCTTC | CASSPQENYGYTF | 13 | TRBJ1-2 | many | TRBV18 | .
TGTGCCAGCAGTTCCCAGGGTAGTGAAAAACTGTTTTTT | CASSSQGSEKLFF | 13 | TRBJ1-4 | few | TRBV28 | .
TGTGCCACCAGTCATCCGGGACATCTCCTAGTGGACACTGAAGCTTTCTTT | CATSHPGHLLVDTEAFF | 17 | TRBJ1-1 | . | TRBV15 | .
TGCGCCAGCAGCTTGAAGGCATCCCAAGAGACCCAGTACTTC | CASSLKASQETQYF | 14 | TRBJ2-5 | few | TRBV5-1 | .
TGTGCCAGCTCACCCACGACTAGCGGGAGCGCCTACGAGCAGTACTTC | CASSPTTSGSAYEQYF | 16 | TRBJ2-7 | many | TRBV18 | TRBD2
TGCAGTGCTCCTTCGGGCACTGAAGCTTTCTTT | CSAPSGTEAFF | 11 | TRBJ1-1 | few | TRBV20-1 | .
TGCAGTGCGCCTAGACAGTGGGGCGCCTACGAGCAGTACTTC | CSAPRQWGAYEQYF | 14 | TRBJ2-7 | many | TRBV20-1 | .